The TCR beta chain under discussion was sequenced for a study of cytomegalovirus exposure and HLA in healthy donors. About the research overall: There were roughly 110 million unique TCR beta sequences, drawn from roughly 200 million T cells, in an earlier analysis. Whole-study findings and limits: A list of about 180 TCR beta chains associated with cytomegalovirus was given. Most TCR sequences proved rare, with some public TCRs found in many donors.

Amplification used 60 Vbeta primers and 13 Jbeta primers. Original analysis: Later analysis identified some 80 million unique TCR beta chains, around 10 million shared. Only in-frame clones appear in the TCRdb table, and some are missing; sequencing was by immunoSEQ multiplex PCR. Clone size and the V and J calls come from that table; the DNA yielded D and trimming. Here the sample spans roughly 88,000 clones, approximately 70% being singletons. This CDR3 has 13 amino acids. The V and J ends lost 6 bases and 4 bases, in that order; junction bases with no gene match: 6. Germline CDR1 is SGDLS and CDR2 is YYNGEE. This clone was picked up a small number of times. Antigen specificity is unknown.

Source material: PBMCs. The gene calls are TRBV9 and TRBJ1-2; 7 positions agree with TRBD1. The TCR sequence derives from a man aged 50-60 years in good health and CMV-seronegative. CDR3 in DNA: TGTGCCAGCACGCAGGGGGTAGGCTATGGCTACACCTTC. Protein: CASTQGVGYGYTF.